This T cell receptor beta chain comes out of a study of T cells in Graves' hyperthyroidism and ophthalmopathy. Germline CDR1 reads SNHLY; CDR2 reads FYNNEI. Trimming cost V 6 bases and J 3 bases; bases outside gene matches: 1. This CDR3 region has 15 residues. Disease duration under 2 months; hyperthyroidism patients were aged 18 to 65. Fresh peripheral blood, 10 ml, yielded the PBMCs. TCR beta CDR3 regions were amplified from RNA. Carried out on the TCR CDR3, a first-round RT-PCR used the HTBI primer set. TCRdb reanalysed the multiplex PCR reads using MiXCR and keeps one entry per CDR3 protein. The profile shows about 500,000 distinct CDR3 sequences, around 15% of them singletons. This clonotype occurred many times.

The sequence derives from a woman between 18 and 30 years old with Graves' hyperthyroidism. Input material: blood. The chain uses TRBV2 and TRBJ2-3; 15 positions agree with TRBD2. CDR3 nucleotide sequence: TGTGCCAGCAGGGGGACTAGCGGGAGGACAGATACGCAGTATTTT. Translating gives CASRGTSGRTDTQYF.